This T cell receptor (beta chain) emerged from a study of identical twins (dated by TCRdb to between 2015 and 2016). With respect to the entire study: The study deep-sequenced TCR alpha and beta repertoires from monozygotic twins, unrelated adults of various ages and cord blood to test whether fetal clonotypes persist. To rule out contamination, the twin experiments were replicated at different times with different library preparation protocols. Broader findings and caveats from the paper: Fewer insertions were carried by abundant cord blood beta clonotypes, a similar but weaker trend appeared in young adult naive repertoires, and no such trend appeared in memory repertoires. In beta out-of-frame sequences, excess twin sharing was weaker, because having fewer shared sequences lowered the signal-to-noise ratio. Because the same donors could not be followed over many years, the conclusions relied on cross-sectional statistical analysis. Out-of-frame TCR alpha sharing in monozygotic twins was systematically underestimated by recombination models, whereas sharing between unrelated individuals was in agreement with the recombination models. Compared with coincidental sharing between unrelated individuals, an excess of low generation-probability sequences was observed among out-of-frame TCR alpha sequences shared between twins. Zero-insertion analyses could be partly confounded by invariant T cells such as MAIT and iNKT, although diverse VJ usage argued against such confounding for most clonotypes.

A distance of 17 bases separates the germline ends of V and J, which lose 4 bases and 5 bases respectively. Its CDR3 holds 15 amino acids, cysteine through phenylalanine. Only the CDR3 part of the read is kept: 45 bases, read in frame from the first base. CDR1 and CDR2, looked up from the germline V gene, are SGHDN and FVKESK. This clonotype was observed at least ten times. Its antigen is currently not known. One base away there is no much larger clone; base qualities are not given. The method was 5' RACE. Sequenced on an Illumina HiSeq 2000. Template switching added a universal primer binding site, and the final cDNA carried a unique molecular identifier that allowed TCR cDNA molecules to be counted accurately. Specific primers in the conserved constant-segment region were used to synthesize first-strand cDNA for the TCR alpha and beta chains. Each cDNA library was double barcoded, with a SMART-Mk sample barcode plus Illumina barcodes, to control for contamination. TruSeq adapter sequences, together with Illumina sample barcodes, were added in two successive PCR steps. The Illumina HiSeq platform was used with custom primers to sequence TCR alpha and beta cDNA libraries. The paper's data handling went like this. Raw reads were processed with MiGEC to extract unique molecular identifiers, and MiXCR was used to determine CDR3 positions. For each individual, recombination models were inferred using an EM algorithm with the repgenHMM and IGoR tools. The tcR package in R was used for shared clonotype analysis, with sharing normalized by the product of cloneset sizes. Out-of-frame nonproductive sequences were analyzed to study raw recombination free of thymic and clonal selection effects. In-frame beta chains were kept once TCRdb had trimmed the public reads at Q25 with fastp and called clones with MiXCR. Entries that share a CDR3 protein sequence are merged under the most common genes and DNA. The V and J calls come from TCRdb's annotation, not from the publication. The sample profile shows under 300,000 distinct CDR3 sequences; approximately 5.9% of them were found once. The ten most abundant clones make up less than 15% of the sample.

Every donor was a healthy Caucasian. The twin cohort consisted of three pairs of female monozygotic twins, all aged about 18 to 30 years. CD4+ and CD8+ T cell populations were isolated with positive isolation kits from Invitrogen. These data also featured in a second study, about T cells expressing NK-cell markers. From that second study: TCR beta-chain repertoires were profiled in sorted CD3+CD56+NKG2C+, CD3+CD56+NKG2C- and CD3+CD56-NKG2C+ T-cell subsets from eight donors. Seven of the eight sequenced donors were HCMV-seropositive and one was HCMV-seronegative. To restrict sorting to alphabetaTCR-expressing T cells, an anti-gammadeltaTCR antibody was added in several experiments. For 5 or 6 donors, the dominant CD3+CD56+NKG2C+ clonotypes were among the top 10 CD8+ clonotypes and accounted for roughly 1.0-7.5% of CD8+ T cells. Those dominant clonotypes were again the most abundant among CD3+CD56-NKG2C+ cells in a handful of donors, at 28.3-60.1%. Whether the expanded NKG2C-expressing T cell clones were specific for HCMV antigens was left unclear. The study sequenced eight donors, all healthy volunteers chosen at random: three men and five women. HCMV-specific IgG was detected in serum with a commercial ELISA kit to determine HCMV serostatus. MIGEC was used to demultiplex reads and group the reads by UMI, and MiTCR was used to assemble and quantify clonotypes. To exclude erroneous sequences, only TCR cDNA sequences supported by at least two reads were retained. The tcR package was used for downstream repertoire analysis, and clonotypes were matched between fractions using CDR3 nucleotide sequence together with V segment. VDJmatch was used to annotate antigen specificity against VDJdb, with one amino acid substitution allowed in CDR3.

This receptor was taken from a woman aged 18-29 years in good health. The sequence joins TRBV14 to TRBJ1-2; the best D guess is TRBD1, with 5 bases matching. Material: CD8+ T cells sorted from blood. At the DNA level, the sequence is TGTGCCAGCAGCCCGAGGAGGGACCGCGGGTATGGCTACACCTTC. The resulting protein is CASSPRRDRGYGYTF.